These T cell receptor beta chains were read from a single sample in a study of cytomegalovirus exposure and HLA in healthy donors. The data were produced by immunoSEQ multiplex PCR, yet TCRdb's version contains in-frame clones alone and is incomplete. The table shows 220,000 or so clones, with roughly 83% occurring only once. Sequenced material: PBMCs. Receptor source: a woman aged 18-29 years in good health and CMV-seronegative. The CDR3 runs from the conserved cysteine through the conserved F or W. The order of the fields is V gene, D gene, clone size, CDR3 length, J gene, CDR3 protein, CDR3 DNA. D genes are given only for firm matches. Not every row has a clone size; where given, it reads once, few, many or a size class.

>TRBV27|.|once|15|TRBJ1-4
CASSLVWGMNEKLFF
TGTGCCAGCAGTTTAGTTTGGGGGATGAATGAAAAACTGTTTTTT
>TRBV27|TRBD2|.|15|TRBJ2-7
CASSLRRGGTYEQYF
TGTGCCAGCAGTTTGCGGCGGGGAGGGACCTACGAGCAGTACTTC
>TRBV19|TRBD1|.|14|TRBJ1-2
CASSTDRDSDGYTF
TGTGCCAGTAGTACCGACAGGGACTCGGATGGCTACACCTTC
>TRBV6-6|.|.|14|TRBJ1-1
CASSRLGVGTEAFF
TGTGCCAGCAGTCGTCTGGGGGTGGGCACTGAAGCTTTCTTT
>TRBV28|TRBD1|.|17|TRBJ1-4
CASSFPGQGASNEKLFF
TGTGCCAGCAGTTTTCCGGGACAGGGGGCCAGTAATGAAAAACTGTTTTTT
>TRBV27|TRBD1|.|17|TRBJ2-1
CASSPRSGDRGYNEQFF
TGTGCCAGCAGCCCGAGGTCGGGGGACAGGGGCTACAATGAGCAGTTCTTC
>TRBV7-3|.|.|13|TRBJ2-3
CASSFASTDTQYF
TGTGCCAGCAGCTTTGCGAGCACAGATACGCAGTATTTT
>TRBV19|TRBD1|.|12|TRBJ1-2
CASRDRVGGYTF
TGTGCCAGTAGGGACAGGGTGGGAGGCTACACCTTC
>TRBV7-3|TRBD1|.|15|TRBJ2-3
CASSSRPGQADTQYF
TGTGCCAGCAGCTCCAGACCGGGACAGGCAGATACGCAGTATTTT
>TRBV27|.|.|14|TRBJ2-3
CASSPILTPDTQYF
TGTGCCAGCAGTCCAATCCTGACACCAGATACGCAGTATTTT
>TRBV7-9|.|many|12|TRBJ2-2
CASSRDTGELFF
TGTGCCAGCAGCCGTGATACCGGGGAGCTGTTTTTT
>TRBV28|TRBD1|.|12|TRBJ1-3
CASSGRGQTIYF
TGTGCCAGCAGTGGAAGGGGGCAAACCATATATTTT
>TRBV7-9|TRBD1|few|15|TRBJ1-2
CASSLVGTAIYGYTF
TGTGCCAGCAGCTTGGTCGGGACAGCGATCTATGGCTACACCTTC
>TRBV18|TRBD1|.|14|TRBJ2-7
CASSPVDRGYEQYF
TGTGCCAGCTCACCAGTCGACAGGGGCTACGAGCAGTACTTC
>TRBV6-6|.|once|13|TRBJ2-1
CASSRVSDNEQFF
TGTGCCAGCAGTAGGGTGTCCGACAATGAGCAGTTCTTC
>TRBV5-1|.|few|11|TRBJ1-4
CASSLGEKLFF
TGCGCCAGCAGCTTAGGGGAAAAACTGTTTTTT
>TRBV7-8|TRBD2|.|16|TRBJ2-7
CASSSRGLAGLYEQYF
TGTGCCAGCAGCTCACGTGGACTAGCGGGGCTATACGAGCAGTACTTC
>TRBV7-9|.|.|13|TRBJ2-2
CASSLGRSGELFF
TGTGCCAGCAGCTTAGGGCGGTCCGGGGAGCTGTTTTTT
>TRBV30|.|.|15|TRBJ1-4
CAWNWGQGEGEKLFF
TGTGCCTGGAATTGGGGGCAGGGCGAGGGTGAAAAACTGTTTTTT
>TRBV25-1|.|.|17|TRBJ1-2
CASSEGGRGGANYGYTF
TGTGCCAGCAGTGAGGGCGGGCGCGGGGGGGCTAACTATGGCTACACCTTC
>TRBV2|.|.|12|TRBJ1-2
CASRQTMDGYTF
TGTGCCAGCAGACAGACGATGGACGGCTACACCTTC
>TRBV6-1|.|few|13|TRBJ1-5
CASSERDYWPQHF
TGTGCCAGCAGTGAAAGGGATTATTGGCCCCAGCATTTT
>TRBV10-3|TRBD2|once|16|TRBJ2-1
CAISESSSGGYNEQFF
TGTGCCATCAGTGAGTCGTCTAGCGGAGGTTACAATGAGCAGTTCTTC
>TRBV15|.|.|15|TRBJ2-5
CATSRAGNGEETQYF
TGTGCCACCAGCAGAGCGGGAAACGGGGAAGAGACCCAGTACTTC
>TRBV11-3|.|.|16|TRBJ2-2
CASSLGLTRNTGELFF
TGTGCCAGCAGCTTAGGTCTAACTAGGAACACCGGGGAGCTGTTTTTT
>TRBV10-2|.|.|14|TRBJ2-1
CASSESGLGNEQFF
TGCGCCAGCAGTGAGTCCGGCCTGGGGAATGAGCAGTTCTTC
>TRBV6-1|TRBD2|few|16|TRBJ2-7
CASSEALAGRSYEQYF
TGTGCCAGCAGTGAAGCACTAGCGGGCCGCTCCTACGAGCAGTACTTC
>TRBV6-1|.|many|15|TRBJ1-2
CASSSGRIVSYGYTF
TGTGCCAGCAGCTCCGGGCGGATAGTTTCCTATGGCTACACCTTC
>TRBV18|.|few|13|TRBJ1-5
CASSPGEDQPQHF
TGTGCCAGCTCGCCAGGGGAGGATCAGCCCCAGCATTTT
>TRBV29-1|TRBD2|few|14|TRBJ2-3
CSTPTSGTTDTQYF
TGCAGCACCCCGACTAGCGGTACCACAGATACGCAGTATTTT
>TRBV30|.|.|13|TRBJ1-1
CAWSVSLNTEAFF
TGTGCCTGGAGTGTAAGCCTGAACACTGAAGCTTTCTTT
>TRBV5-1|TRBD1|.|14|TRBJ1-3
CASSLGGTGGTIYF
TGCGCCAGCAGCTTGGGCGGGACAGGAGGTACCATATATTTT
>TRBV27|.|.|16|TRBJ2-7
CASSYQLRDVPYEQYF
TGTGCCAGCAGCTACCAACTCCGGGACGTGCCCTACGAGCAGTACTTC
>TRBV6-1|.|.|13|TRBJ1-2
CASSVVQNRGYTF
TGTGCCAGCAGTGTCGTCCAGAATCGGGGCTACACCTTC
>TRBV7-9|.|few|15|TRBJ1-3
CASSSMGQKGNTIYF
TGTGCCAGCAGCTCAATGGGTCAAAAAGGAAACACCATATATTTT
>TRBV7-6|.|.|13|TRBJ2-7
CASTAGHKYEQYF
TGTGCCAGCACCGCGGGACACAAATACGAGCAGTACTTC
>TRBV6-5|.|.|15|TRBJ1-2
CASSYQPGKPRGYTF
TGTGCCAGCAGTTACCAACCGGGAAAACCGCGGGGCTACACCTTC